The next 14 T cell receptor beta chains were all read from a single sample in a study of control samples from healthy donors and cancer patients. Assay used: immunoSEQ multiplex PCR; TCRdb lists only in-frame clones, some missing. The sample includes 80,000 to 100,000 clones, roughly 90% seen only once; the top ten take approximately 3%. The sample was blood. Receptors originate from a human donor in good health. The donor label of this sample is uncertain.

This clone was counted a single time. The V call is TRBV6-5, the J call TRBJ1-1; D is unclear. The CDR3 runs 13 residues. V dropped 5 bases and J dropped 1 base, with 8 bases sitting between them. Per the germline V gene, CDR1 is MNHEY and CDR2 is SVGAGI. The CDR3 region is CASSRTENTEAFF. CDR3 nucleotide sequence: TGTGCCAGCAGTCGGACGGAGAACACTGAAGCTTTCTTT.

This chain links TRBV6-5 with TRBJ2-7, with D unclear. The CDR3 consists of 12 residues. CDR1 is MNHEY and CDR2 is SVGAGI in the germline V gene. Trimming shortened V by 5 bases and J by 2 bases, and 7 bases separated the two germline ends. CDR3 bases: TGTGCCAGCAGTCGAGGACCCTACGAGCAGTACTTC. Protein sequence: CASSRGPYEQYF.

This rearrangement joins TRBV5-8 to TRBJ2-1; TRBD2 matches at 7 bases. There are 16 residues in the CDR3. CDR1 and CDR2 from the germline V gene are SGHTS and YDEGEE. Trimming cost V 5 bases and J 0 bases; bases outside gene matches: 8. The CDR3: CASRRKAGTSYNEQFF. The DNA for the CDR3 is TGTGCCAGCAGACGTAAAGCGGGGACCTCCTACAATGAGCAGTTCTTC.

J is TRBJ1-2 and V is TRBV30; TRBD1 might be the D (5 bases). Germline-derived CDR1 and CDR2 are GTSNPN and SVGIG (reference sequence). The CDR3 sequence is 14 residues long. Deletions cut 0 bases from V and 4 bases from J, with 12 bases between. The DNA of the CDR3 is TGTGCCTGGAGTGTAGGACGAAGGGGCTATGGCTACACCTTC. Translation: CAWSVGRRGYGYTF.

The chain carries TRBV3-1 (or the pseudogene TRBV3-2) and TRBJ1-2; TRBD1 might be the D (5 bases). The CDR3 contains 16 residues. Germline values: CDR1 LGHDT, CDR2 YNNKEL (reference sequence). V lost 1 base and J 5 bases, leaving 17 bases between the germline ends. The CDR3 DNA sequence: TGTGCCAGCAGCCAAGTTTCCCCAGGGACTCAATATGGCTACACCTTC. Its protein is CASSQVSPGTQYGYTF.

This rearrangement joins TRBV5-1 to TRBJ2-1, with a possible D match to TRBD1 (6 bases). The V and J ends lost 4 bases and 4 bases respectively, with 12 bases between them. This CDR3 has 14 residues. Germline V gives CDR1 SGHRS, CDR2 YFSETQ. DNA of the CDR3: TGCGCCAGCAGCCGGATACAGGGTTACAATGAGCAGTTCTTC. Translation gives CASSRIQGYNEQFF.

The chain links TRBV3-1 (or the pseudogene TRBV3-2) to TRBJ2-1; 11 nucleotides match TRBD2. Germline assignment: CDR1 LGHDT and CDR2 YNNKEL (reference sequence). The CDR3 extends over 15 amino acids. With V trimmed by 4 bases and J by 3 bases, 2 bases remained unmatched. This CDR3 is CASSRLAGGYNEQFF. CDR3 DNA sequence: TGTGCCAGCAGCCGGCTAGCGGGGGGCTACAATGAGCAGTTCTTC.

The chain carries TRBV6-5 and TRBJ1-1, with D possibly TRBD1 on 6 matching bases. CDR3 length: 15 residues. V shed 7 bases and J shed 5 bases, with 20 bases lying between them. Germline CDR1 MNHEY, CDR2 SVGAGI. The CDR3 sequence: CASTPPGGQRTEAFF. For the CDR3, the DNA is TGTGCCAGCACCCCCCCTGGGGGGCAGCGGACTGAAGCTTTCTTT.

The chain combines TRBV30 with TRBJ1-6, with a weak D call TRBD1 (6 bases). This CDR3 has 15 amino acids. V lost 0 bases and J lost 9, with 15 bases in between. The germline V gene has CDR1 GTSNPN and CDR2 SVGIG (reference sequence). CDR3 protein: CAWSVQQGLGSPLHF. In nucleotides, the CDR3 is TGTGCCTGGAGTGTACAGCAGGGGTTGGGTTCACCCCTCCACTTT.

This clone was detected once. This chain links TRBV5-1 with TRBJ2-7; D is perhaps TRBD1 (5 bases). CDR3 length: 13 amino acids. V was shortened by 2 bases and J by 4 bases, with 10 bases between the two germline ends. The germline gives CDR1 SGHRS, CDR2 YFSETQ. DNA for the CDR3: TGCGCCAGCAGCTTTAGGGCAGGGTACGAGCAGTACGTC. It is translated as CASSFRAGYEQYV.

The V and J genes are TRBV20-1 and TRBJ2-5; D unclear. This CDR3 is 9 amino acids long. Germline assignment: CDR1 DFQATT and CDR2 SNEGSKA (reference sequence). V was pared by 6 bases and J by 5 bases, with 4 bases between. CDR3 amino acids: CSAVETQYF. The CDR3 bases are TGCAGTGCCGTGGAGACCCAGTACTTC.

The chain joins TRBV5-1 to TRBJ2-2; 9 positions match TRBD1. This CDR3 is built from 15 residues. From germline, CDR1 is SGHRS and CDR2 YFSETQ. Germline trimming cut 3 bases from V and 4 bases from J; bases unmatched to any gene: 4. CDR3 DNA: TGCGCCAGCAGCTACAGGGGGCTCGGCACCGGGGAGCTGTTTTTT. As protein: CASSYRGLGTGELFF.

The chain uses TRBV6-5 and TRBJ1-2; D not resolved. Trimming cost V 7 bases and J 4 bases, with 19 bases left between them. Germline V gives CDR1 MNHEY, CDR2 SVGAGI. The CDR3 is 15 residues long. CDR3 region: CASNLDRFSGYGYTF. Written as DNA, the CDR3 is TGTGCCAGCAACCTAGATAGGTTCTCCGGCTATGGCTACACCTTC.

This clone was counted once. The chain joins TRBV5-1 to TRBJ2-3; D may be TRBD2 (7 bases). This CDR3 contains 15 residues. The germline CDR1 and CDR2 sequences are SGHRS and YFSETQ. V lost 0 bases and J lost 5, with 13 bases in between. The CDR3 nucleotides read TGCGCCAGCAGCTTGGTGGCGGGGGCCGGAGATACGCAGTATTTT. Encoded protein: CASSLVAGAGDTQYF.